These 9 T cell receptor beta chains share one sample of origin, sequenced in a study of shared clonotypes between healthy human individuals. The repertoire was sequenced with immunoSEQ multiplex PCR; TCRdb's copy has only in-frame clones and lacks some. The sample records some 1,100,000 clones, 70% to 80% being singletons. The source material was memory CD4+ T cells from PBMCs. The subset here: CD45RA-negative fraction. These receptor sequences come from a man aged 18-30 years in good health. Some clones in this sample may be carry-over from other donors' samples.

V and J are TRBV27 and TRBJ2-3, with D uncertain. The germline V gene has CDR1 MNHEY and CDR2 SMNVEV (reference sequence). The germline V and J ends were trimmed by 2 bases and 5 bases, with 11 bases remaining between them. This CDR3 is built from 14 residues. The CDR3 nucleotides read TGTGCCAGCAGTTTAGTAGGAAAAGGAGATACGCAGTATTTT. Amino acid sequence: CASSLVGKGDTQYF.

This sequence joins TRBV7-2 and TRBJ2-1, with 7 bases that match TRBD1. The CDR3 is made up of 15 amino acids. J lost 4 bases, V lost 5 bases, and 8 bases had no gene match. Germline V gene data show CDR1 as SGHTA and CDR2 as FQGNSA. CDR3 bases: TGTGCCAGCAGCCGTCAGGGGGAGCCATACAATGAGCAGTTCTTC. Residues: CASSRQGEPYNEQFF.

This clone was seen only a few times. The chain employs TRBV6-1 and TRBJ1-2; D unresolved. The germline CDR1 and CDR2 sequences are MNHNS and SASEGT. Trimming pared 0 bases from V and 5 bases from J, leaving 16 bases between. The CDR3 extends over 16 amino acids. Written as DNA, the CDR3 is TGTGCCAGCAGTGAAGCCCCCCCCTCAGGAGGGTATGGCTACACCTTC. This translates into CASSEAPPSGGYGYTF.

To note about this clone: This specimen includes other DNA sequences encoding the same CDR3. J is TRBJ1-1 and V is TRBV5-1; 8 nucleotides agree with TRBD1. Germline V gene data show CDR1 as SGHRS and CDR2 as YFSETQ. CDR3 length equals 14 residues. The V segment lost 2 bases and the J segment 6 bases; nucleotides outside the gene matches: 6. The CDR3 nucleotides are TGCGCCAGCAGCTTAGACAGGGGTGGGGCTGAAGCTTTCTTT. Its translation is CASSLDRGGAEAFF.

This chain links TRBV6-6 with TRBJ1-2; maybe TRBD1 (5 bases). Germline V gene data show CDR1 as MNHNY and CDR2 as SVGAGI (reference sequence). The CDR3 length is 16 residues. With 6 bases removed from V and 3 bases from J, the gap between germline ends came to 20 bases. CDR3 sequence reads: CASSNSGGYGDYGYTF. Written as DNA, the CDR3 is TGTGCCAGCAGCAATTCGGGGGGTTATGGTGACTATGGCTACACCTTC.

This clone was picked up one time. The chain recombines TRBV7-2 with TRBJ2-7; D remains unclear. The germline CDR1 and CDR2 sequences are SGHTA and FQGNSA. V was shortened by 2 bases and J by 4 bases, with 12 bases between the two germline ends. The CDR3 is 14 residues long. This CDR3 is CASSLFPAGYEQYF. DNA for the CDR3: TGTGCCAGCAGCTTATTTCCCGCCGGATACGAGCAGTACTTC.

This chain links TRBV28 with TRBJ1-2, with TRBD1 as a possible D gene (5 bases). V lost 5 bases and J lost 8, with 27 bases in between. The CDR3 runs to 17 residues. CDR1 is MDHEN, CDR2 SYDVKM, per germline. DNA for the CDR3: TGTGCCAGCAGTACCCCACTCGGTGGCAGGGCCGGGAACGGCTACACCTTC. Amino acids: CASSTPLGGRAGNGYTF.

The V gene is TRBV6-6, the J gene TRBJ1-3; no firm D call. Trimming removed 8 bases at V and 0 bases at J, with 8 bases between. This CDR3 has 13 residues. Germline V lookup: CDR1 MNHNY, CDR2 SVGAGI (reference sequence). Written as DNA, the CDR3 is TGTGCCAGCTTAGGCCGCTCTGGAAACACCATATATTTT. It encodes CASLGRSGNTIYF.

The V call is TRBV5-1, the J call TRBJ2-5, with 8 positions matching TRBD2. The CDR3 extends over 16 amino acids. Germline V lookup: CDR1 SGHRS, CDR2 YFSETQ. V dropped 0 bases and J dropped 1; count of bases not matched to a gene: 5. The CDR3 nucleotides read TGCGCCAGCAGCTTGGACGCGGGAGGCTTCCAAGAGACCCAGTACTTC. This translates into CASSLDAGGFQETQYF.